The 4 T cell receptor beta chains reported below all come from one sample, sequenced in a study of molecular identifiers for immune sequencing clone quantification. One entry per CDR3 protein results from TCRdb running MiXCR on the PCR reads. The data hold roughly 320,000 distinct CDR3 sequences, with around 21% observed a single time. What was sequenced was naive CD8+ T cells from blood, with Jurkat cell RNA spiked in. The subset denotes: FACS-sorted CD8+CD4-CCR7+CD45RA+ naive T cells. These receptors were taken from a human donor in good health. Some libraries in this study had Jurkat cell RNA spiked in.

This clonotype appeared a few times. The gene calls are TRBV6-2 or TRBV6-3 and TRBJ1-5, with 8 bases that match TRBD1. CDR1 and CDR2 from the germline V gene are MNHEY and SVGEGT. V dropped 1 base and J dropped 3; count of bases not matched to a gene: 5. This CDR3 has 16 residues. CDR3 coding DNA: TGTGCCAGCAGTTACTTTGGACAGGGAATCAATCAGCCCCAGCATTTT. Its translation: CASSYFGQGINQPQHF.

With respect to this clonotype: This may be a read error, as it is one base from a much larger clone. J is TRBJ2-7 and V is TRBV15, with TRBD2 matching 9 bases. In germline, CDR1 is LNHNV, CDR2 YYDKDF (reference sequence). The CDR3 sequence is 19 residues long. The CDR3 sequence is CATSRDLPGGGDSSYEQCF. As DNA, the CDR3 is TGTGCCACCAGCAGAGATCTCCCTGGCGGGGGGGACAGCTCCTACGAGCAGTGCTTC.

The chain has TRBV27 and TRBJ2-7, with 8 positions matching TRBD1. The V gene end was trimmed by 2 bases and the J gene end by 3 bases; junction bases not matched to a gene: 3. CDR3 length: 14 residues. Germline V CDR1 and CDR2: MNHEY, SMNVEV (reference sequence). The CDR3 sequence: CASSLRDRYYEQYF. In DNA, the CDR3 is TGTGCCAGCAGTTTACGGGACAGGTACTACGAGCAGTACTTC.

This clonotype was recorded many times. Written as DNA, the CDR3 is TGCAGCGTTGACTCGACAAAAAACTATGGCTACACCTTC. It codes for CSVDSTKNYGYTF. V is TRBV29-1 and J is TRBJ1-2, with D unresolved. Trimming took off 3 bases at V and 2 bases at J, with 10 bases between the two ends. Per the germline V gene, CDR1 is SQVTM and CDR2 is ANQGSEA. The CDR3 length is 13 residues.